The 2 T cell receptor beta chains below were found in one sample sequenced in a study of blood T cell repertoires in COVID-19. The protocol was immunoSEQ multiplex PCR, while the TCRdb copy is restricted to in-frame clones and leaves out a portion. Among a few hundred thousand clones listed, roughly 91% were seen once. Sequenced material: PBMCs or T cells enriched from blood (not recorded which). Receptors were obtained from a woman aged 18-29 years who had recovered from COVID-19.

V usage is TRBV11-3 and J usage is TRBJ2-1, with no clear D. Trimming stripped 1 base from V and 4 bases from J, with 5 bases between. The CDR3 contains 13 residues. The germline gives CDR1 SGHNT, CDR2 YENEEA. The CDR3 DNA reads TGTGCCAGCAGCTTAGGTCAGTACAATGAGCAGTTCTTC. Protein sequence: CASSLGQYNEQFF. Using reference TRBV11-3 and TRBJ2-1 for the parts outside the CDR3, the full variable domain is EAGVVQSPRYKIIEKKQPVAFWCNPISGHNTLYWYLQNLGQGPELLIRYENEEAVDDSQLPKDRFSAERLKGVDSTLKIQPAELGDSAVYLCASSLGQYNEQFFGPGTRLTVL.

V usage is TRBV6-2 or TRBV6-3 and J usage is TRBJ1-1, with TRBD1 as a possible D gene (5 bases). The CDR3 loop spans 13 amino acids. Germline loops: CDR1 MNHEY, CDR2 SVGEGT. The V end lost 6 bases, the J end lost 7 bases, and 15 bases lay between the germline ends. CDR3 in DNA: TGTGCCAGCAGCCGGGGGGAGAACGGTGAAGCTTTCTTT. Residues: CASSRGENGEAFF.